This T cell receptor beta chain emerged from a study of OX40 agonist ivuxolimab in advanced cancers. Background on the study: Patients in dose escalation had liver, melanoma, kidney or head and neck cancers.

The table came from immunoSEQ multiplex PCR; TCRdb's copy has only in-frame clones and leaves some out. The sample includes roughly 67,000 clones, roughly 80% of them seen just once. Study results and limitations: At 0.1 to 3.0 mg/kg and by week 6, clonal expansion occurred in CD4+ and CD8+ blood T cells.

As regards this clone: Its antigen is as yet unknown.

The receptor was isolated from an adult with an advanced solid tumor such as melanoma, head and neck, liver or kidney cancer. Sequenced here: CD4+ or CD8+ T cells sorted from blood, sampled in a trial of the OX40 agonist ivuxolimab.

This CDR3 reads CASSGLAGGADTQYF. The CDR3 DNA reads TGCGCCAGCAGCGGACTAGCGGGAGGTGCAGATACGCAGTATTTT. V is TRBV5-1 and J is TRBJ2-3; 14 nucleotides match TRBD2. The germline V gene has CDR1 SGHRS and CDR2 YFSETQ. This CDR3 comprises 15 residues. With 4 bases clipped from V and 4 bases from J, the junction kept 2 bases outside the gene matches.